This entry features one T cell receptor beta chain sequence. Original analysis: Nucleated cell number was recorded as an estimate derived from reference gene primer amplification. The assay was immunoSEQ multiplex PCR, and TCRdb's table has in-frame clones only and misses some. D and trimming come from the DNA, and the V and J calls and clone size come from that table. Of about 440,000 clones listed, about 89% are singletons. This specimen comes from a study of blood T cell repertoires in COVID-19. Sequenced: peripheral blood. The TCR was taken from a young woman with acute or convalescent COVID-19.

In DNA, the CDR3 is TGTGCCAGCAGCTTAGCGCTCGGGGGTTACTCTGGAAACACCATATATTTT. Translated, it gives CASSLALGGYSGNTIYF. The chain uses TRBV7-6 and TRBJ1-3; a possible D gene is TRBD1 (5 bases). The V end was cut by 0 bases, the J end by 0 bases, with 12 bases between. The CDR3 length is 17 residues. Germline V gives CDR1 SGHVS, CDR2 FNYEAQ.